Shown below are 20 T cell receptor beta chains from a single sample sequenced in a study of T cells in Graves' hyperthyroidism and ophthalmopathy. RNA transcripts were the template for amplifying TCR beta CDR3 regions. During a first-round RT-PCR of the TCR CDR3, the HTBI primer set was used. TCRdb itself ran the multiplex PCR reads through MiXCR, one entry per CDR3 protein. The repertoire consists of over 500,000 distinct CDR3 sequences, with roughly 16% occurring once and the leading ten covering over 25%. The specimen sequenced was blood. The receptor source for this set is a woman aged 25 to 39 with Graves' ophthalmopathy.

The rearrangement joins TRBV7-8 to TRBJ2-7; 8 positions agree with TRBD1. The germline V gene encodes CDR1 SGHVS and CDR2 FQNEAQ. This CDR3 has 13 amino acids. With 7 bases clipped from V and 9 bases from J, the junction kept 11 bases outside the gene matches. The DNA of the CDR3 is TGTGCCAGCACCGAAGGACAGGGAGGAAGGCAGTACTTC. Encoded protein: CASTEGQGGRQYF.

Many counts were recorded for this clonotype. The chain combines TRBV5-1 with TRBJ2-1; D is tentatively TRBD1 or TRBD2 (7 bases each). The CDR3 loop spans 15 amino acids. Between the trimmed V and J ends, which lost 0 bases and 10 bases, there was a span of 17 bases. The germline CDR1 and CDR2 sequences are SGHRS and YFSETQ. The CDR3 is CASSLGQGGYGEQFF. The CDR3 region has the DNA TGCGCCAGCAGCTTGGGACAGGGAGGGTATGGCGAGCAGTTCTTC.

This clonotype appeared many times. The chain carries TRBV18 and TRBJ2-1, with no clear D. Germline V gives CDR1 KGHSH, CDR2 LQKENI. Deletions cut 2 bases from V and 4 bases from J, with 21 bases between. The CDR3 loop spans 18 amino acids. CDR3 amino acids: CASSPSRSIWPIYNEQFF. The DNA for the CDR3 is TGTGCCAGCTCACCATCTCGATCCATTTGGCCCATTTACAATGAGCAGTTCTTC.

This clonotype has a count of ten or more. Mismatch with germline at one junction end may stem from a read error. This chain joins TRBV2 and TRBJ1-1, with TRBD1 identical over 8 bases. The CDR3 is made up of 16 amino acids. Germline values: CDR1 SNHLY, CDR2 FYNNEI. The CDR3 sequence is CASSLAPGQVNPEAFF. The CDR3 DNA reads TGTGCCAGCAGCCTCGCCCCGGGACAGGTGAACCCTGAAGCTTTCTTT.

This clonotype appeared many times. This chain connects TRBV9 to TRBJ1-2, with D maybe TRBD1 (6 bases). The CDR3 length is 16 residues. The germline gives CDR1 SGDLS, CDR2 YYNGEE. The V end was cut by 0 bases, the J end by 0 bases, with 12 bases between. The CDR3 reads CASSVGGTPTNYGYTF. In nucleotides, the CDR3 is TGTGCCAGCAGCGTAGGAGGGACACCAACTAACTATGGCTACACCTTC.

The chain has TRBV2 and TRBJ2-1; D possibly corresponds to TRBD2 (5 bases). V lost 6 bases, J lost 6 bases, and 15 bases lay in between. Looked up from germline, CDR1 is SNHLY and CDR2 is FYNNEI. The CDR3 loop spans 14 amino acids. CDR3 in DNA: TGTGCCAGCAGCCCGAGGGTAGAGGGCAATGAGCAGTTCTTC. The encoded protein is CASSPRVEGNEQFF. The whole variable domain, filled in from reference TRBV2 and TRBJ2-1, reads EPEVTQTPSHQVTQMGQEVILRCVPISNHLYFYWYRQILGQKVEFLVSFYNNEISEKSEIFDDQFSVERPDGSNFTLKIRSTKLEDSAMYFCASSPRVEGNEQFFGPGTRLTVL.

This chain connects TRBV20-1 to TRBJ1-2; 12 positions match TRBD1. The germline gives CDR1 DFQATT, CDR2 SNEGSKA (reference sequence). The CDR3 loop spans 18 amino acids. Trimming cost V 3 bases and J 4 bases; bases outside gene matches: 15. The CDR3 sequence: CSASRDRGPGQGGYGYTF. The CDR3 DNA reads TGCAGTGCTAGTCGGGACAGGGGGCCCGGACAGGGCGGCTATGGCTACACCTTC.

This clonotype appeared many times. The chain links TRBV3-1 to TRBJ1-4, with D hard to call. There are 14 residues in the CDR3. V dropped 4 bases and J dropped 3 bases, with 9 bases sitting between them. Germline CDR1 reads LGHDT; CDR2 reads YNNKEL (reference sequence). The CDR3 region is CASSPFAANEKLFF. Written as DNA, the CDR3 is TGTGCCAGCAGCCCCTTCGCAGCTAATGAAAAACTGTTTTTT.

This clonotype was seen only a few times. V gene TRBV19 combines with J gene TRBJ2-1; 16 nucleotides line up with TRBD2. The CDR3 totals 17 residues. Germline loops: CDR1 LNHDA, CDR2 SQIVND (reference sequence). V shed 7 bases and J 5 bases; nucleotides not matched to a gene: 8. DNA of the CDR3: TGTGCCAGTAACCCGGGACTAGCGGGAGGGCCCCACAATGAGCAGTTCTTC. It codes for CASNPGLAGGPHNEQFF.

The rearrangement uses TRBV27 and TRBJ1-2, with 7 bases fitting TRBD1. V lost 6 bases and J lost 4; bases outside the gene matches: 5. Germline lookup yields CDR1 MNHEY and CDR2 SMNVEV (reference sequence). This CDR3 is built from 13 residues. The CDR3 region has the DNA TGTGCCAGCAGCCGTGGACAGGTCTATGGCTACACCTTC. It is translated as CASSRGQVYGYTF.

This clonotype was seen a few times. The V gene is TRBV20-1, the J gene TRBJ2-3; D not resolved. V shed 5 bases and J shed 4 bases, with 16 bases lying between them. Looked up from germline, CDR1 is DFQATT and CDR2 is SNEGSKA (reference sequence). This CDR3 spans 14 amino acids. CDR3 DNA sequence: TGCAGTGCTCCGGCCGTCCCCTTGGCAGATACGCAGTATTTT. This encodes CSAPAVPLADTQYF.

This clonotype was picked up a small number of times. The J gene is TRBJ2-3, the V gene TRBV7-2; 9 bases match TRBD1. Germline CDR1 is SGHTA and CDR2 is FQGNSA. V lost 7 bases, J lost 0 bases, and 2 bases stayed unmatched. The CDR3 sequence is 14 residues long. This CDR3 is CASKTGGSTDTQYF. The CDR3 bases are TGTGCCAGCAAGACAGGGGGGAGCACAGATACGCAGTATTTT.

The sample holds many counts of this clonotype. The chain uses TRBV6-5 and TRBJ2-3; TRBD1 aligns across 10 bases. The CDR3 has 17 residues. Germline lookup yields CDR1 MNHEY and CDR2 SVGAGI. J gave up 2 bases and V 2 bases, and 7 bases lay outside the gene matches. Here the CDR3 reads CASSYHTGTGDTDTQYF. In nucleotides, the CDR3 is TGTGCCAGCAGTTACCACACCGGGACAGGGGACACAGATACGCAGTATTTT.

This chain connects TRBV6-2 or TRBV6-3 to TRBJ2-3; D tentatively reads TRBD1 or TRBD2 (5 bases each). Trimming stripped 0 bases from V and 1 base from J, with 11 bases between. Germline CDR1 MNHEY, CDR2 SVGEGT. The CDR3 is made up of 16 amino acids. CDR3 nucleotide sequence: TGTGCCAGCAGTTACTCTACGTTGGGGGGCACAGATACGCAGTATTTT. Translating it yields CASSYSTLGGTDTQYF.

In regard to this clonotype: The junction and the germline gene differ at one end; a read error may be behind it. V and J are TRBV5-1 and TRBJ2-7, with no clear D. The CDR3 consists of 12 residues. CDR1 and CDR2 (germline): SGHRS, YFSETQ. Written as DNA, the CDR3 is TGTGCCACTCATTCGAGTTCCTACGAGCAGTACTTC. It yields the protein CATHSSSYEQYF.

This clonotype was seen ten or more times. This rearrangement joins TRBV28 to TRBJ1-2; D might be TRBD1 (5 bases). The length of the CDR3 is 13 residues. Trimming removed 6 bases from V and 9 bases from J, with 17 bases in between. Germline V gives CDR1 MDHEN, CDR2 SYDVKM. CDR3 nucleotides: TGTGCCAGCAGCATCCCGGGGGGGAGAAGCTACACCTTC. Translating it yields CASSIPGGRSYTF.

This clonotype was observed at least ten times. The V and J genes are TRBV10-3 and TRBJ2-1; no definite D call. The germline V and J ends were trimmed by 0 bases and 6 bases, with 3 bases remaining between them. Germline V gene sequence: CDR1 ENHRY, CDR2 SYGVKD. The CDR3 covers 12 residues. CDR3 residues: CAISESGNEQFF. The CDR3 region has the DNA TGTGCCATCAGTGAGTCGGGCAATGAGCAGTTCTTC.

The V call is TRBV7-8, the J call TRBJ2-2, with TRBD1 identical over 7 bases. The CDR3 is 15 residues long. The V gene's germline CDR1 is SGHVS and CDR2 FQNEAQ. The trim removed 6 bases at V and 3 bases at J, leaving 7 bases unmatched. The CDR3 protein is CASRQRDSDTGELFF. The CDR3 coding sequence is TGTGCCAGCAGGCAACGGGACAGCGACACCGGGGAGCTGTTTTTT.

In its sample, this clonotype was seen a few times. The chain links TRBV30 to TRBJ2-1, with D unresolved. Germline V gene lookup returns CDR1 GTSNPN and CDR2 SVGIG (reference sequence). This CDR3 contains 11 residues. Trimming took off 5 bases at V and 4 bases at J, with 6 bases between the two ends. CDR3 bases: TGTGCCTGGGCGGAATACAATGAGCAGTTCTTC. Encoded protein: CAWAEYNEQFF.

This clonotype was detected ten times or more. The chain is built from TRBV28 and TRBJ2-3, with TRBD2 identical over 10 bases. Germline trimming cut 9 bases from V and 3 bases from J; bases unmatched to any gene: 15. CDR1 is MDHEN and CDR2 is SYDVKM in the germline V gene. The CDR3 runs to 17 residues. Here the CDR3 DNA reads TGTGCCAGTCACACCGGGACTAGCGCCAGGCGGACAGATACGCAGTATTTT. Encoded protein: CASHTGTSARRTDTQYF.